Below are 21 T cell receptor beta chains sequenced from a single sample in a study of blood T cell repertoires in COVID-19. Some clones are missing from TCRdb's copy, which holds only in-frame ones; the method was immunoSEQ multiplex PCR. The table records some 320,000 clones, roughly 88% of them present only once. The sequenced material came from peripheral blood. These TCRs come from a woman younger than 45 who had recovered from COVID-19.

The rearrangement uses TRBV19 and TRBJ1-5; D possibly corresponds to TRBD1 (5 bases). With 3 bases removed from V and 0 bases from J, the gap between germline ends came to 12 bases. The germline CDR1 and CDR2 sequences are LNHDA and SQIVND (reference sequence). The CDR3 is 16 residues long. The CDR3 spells CASSIKSGYSNQPQHF. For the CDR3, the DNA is TGTGCCAGTAGTATCAAGTCAGGGTATAGCAATCAGCCCCAGCATTTT. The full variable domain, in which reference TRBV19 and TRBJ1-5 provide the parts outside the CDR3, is DGGITQSPKYLFRKEGQNVTLSCEQNLNHDAMYWYRQDPGQGLRLIYYSQIVNDFQKGDIAEGYSVSREKKESFPLTVTSAQKNPTAFYLCASSIKSGYSNQPQHFGDGTRLSIL.

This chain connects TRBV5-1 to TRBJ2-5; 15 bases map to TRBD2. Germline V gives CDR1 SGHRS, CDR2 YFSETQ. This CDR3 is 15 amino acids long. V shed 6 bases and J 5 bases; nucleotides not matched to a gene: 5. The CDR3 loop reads CASTGTSGGIETQYF. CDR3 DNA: TGCGCCAGCACCGGGACTAGCGGGGGGATCGAGACCCAGTACTTC.

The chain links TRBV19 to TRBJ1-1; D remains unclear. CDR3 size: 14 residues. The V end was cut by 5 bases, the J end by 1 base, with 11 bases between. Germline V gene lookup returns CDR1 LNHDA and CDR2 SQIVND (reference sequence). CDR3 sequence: CASSADGGNTEAFF. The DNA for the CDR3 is TGTGCCAGTAGTGCCGACGGAGGGAACACTGAAGCTTTCTTT.

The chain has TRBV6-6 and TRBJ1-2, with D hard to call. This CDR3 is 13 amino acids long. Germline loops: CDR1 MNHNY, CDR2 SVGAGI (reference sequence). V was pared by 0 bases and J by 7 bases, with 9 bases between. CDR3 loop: CASSYSEGAGYTF. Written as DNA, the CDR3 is TGTGCCAGCAGTTACTCCGAGGGAGCTGGCTACACCTTC.

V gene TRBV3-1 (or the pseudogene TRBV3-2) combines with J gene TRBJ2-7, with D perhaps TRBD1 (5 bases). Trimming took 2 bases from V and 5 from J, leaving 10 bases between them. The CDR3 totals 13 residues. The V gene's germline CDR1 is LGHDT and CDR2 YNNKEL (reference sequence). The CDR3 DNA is TGTGCCAGCAGCCAAAAAGACAGCGACGAGCAGTACTTC. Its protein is CASSQKDSDEQYF.

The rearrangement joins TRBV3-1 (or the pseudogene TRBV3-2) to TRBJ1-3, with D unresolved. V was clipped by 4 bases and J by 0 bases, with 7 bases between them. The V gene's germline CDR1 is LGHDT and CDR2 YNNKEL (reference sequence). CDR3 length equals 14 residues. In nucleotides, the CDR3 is TGTGCCAGCAGCCCGACAATCTCTGGAAACACCATATATTTT. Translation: CASSPTISGNTIYF.

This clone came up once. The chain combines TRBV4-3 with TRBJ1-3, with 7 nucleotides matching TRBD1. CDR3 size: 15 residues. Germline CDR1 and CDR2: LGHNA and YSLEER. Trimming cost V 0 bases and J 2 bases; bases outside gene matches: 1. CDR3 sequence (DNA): TGCGCCAGCAGCCAAGATCAGGGGGCTGGAAACACCATATATTTT. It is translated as CASSQDQGAGNTIYF.

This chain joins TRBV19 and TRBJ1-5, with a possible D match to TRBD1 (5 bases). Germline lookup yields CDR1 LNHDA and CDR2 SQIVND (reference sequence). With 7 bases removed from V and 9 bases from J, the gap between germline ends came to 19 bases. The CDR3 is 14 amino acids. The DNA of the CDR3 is TGTGCCAGTACCCTGGGTCAGGGAGGATCGCCCCAGCATTTT. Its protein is CASTLGQGGSPQHF. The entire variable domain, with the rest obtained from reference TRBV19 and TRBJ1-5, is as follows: DGGITQSPKYLFRKEGQNVTLSCEQNLNHDAMYWYRQDPGQGLRLIYYSQIVNDFQKGDIAEGYSVSREKKESFPLTVTSAQKNPTAFYLCASTLGQGGSPQHFGDGTRLSIL.

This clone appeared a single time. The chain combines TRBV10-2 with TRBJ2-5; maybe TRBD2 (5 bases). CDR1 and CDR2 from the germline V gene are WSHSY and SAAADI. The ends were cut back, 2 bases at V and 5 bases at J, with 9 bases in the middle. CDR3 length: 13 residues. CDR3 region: CASSELGGETQYF. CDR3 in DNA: TGCGCCAGCAGTGAGCTTGGCGGGGAGACCCAGTACTTC.

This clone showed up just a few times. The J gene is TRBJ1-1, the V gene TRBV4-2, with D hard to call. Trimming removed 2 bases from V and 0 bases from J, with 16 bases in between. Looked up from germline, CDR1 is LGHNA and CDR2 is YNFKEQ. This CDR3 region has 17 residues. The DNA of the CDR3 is TGTGCCAGCAGCCAAAAGTCAGAAACAATCATGAACACTGAAGCTTTCTTT. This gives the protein CASSQKSETIMNTEAFF.

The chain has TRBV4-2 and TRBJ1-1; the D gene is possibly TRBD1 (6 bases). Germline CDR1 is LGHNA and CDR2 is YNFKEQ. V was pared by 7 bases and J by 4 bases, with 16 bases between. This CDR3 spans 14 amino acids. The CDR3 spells CASIGNTGFTEAFF. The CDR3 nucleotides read TGTGCCAGCATCGGAAACACAGGGTTCACTGAAGCTTTCTTT.

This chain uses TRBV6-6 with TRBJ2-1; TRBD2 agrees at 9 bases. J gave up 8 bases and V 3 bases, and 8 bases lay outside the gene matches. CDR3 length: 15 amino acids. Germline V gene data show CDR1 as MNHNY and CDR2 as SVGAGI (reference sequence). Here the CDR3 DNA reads TGTGCCAGCAGTTATTTGTCTAGCGGGGTCGATGAGCAGTTCTTC. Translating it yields CASSYLSSGVDEQFF.

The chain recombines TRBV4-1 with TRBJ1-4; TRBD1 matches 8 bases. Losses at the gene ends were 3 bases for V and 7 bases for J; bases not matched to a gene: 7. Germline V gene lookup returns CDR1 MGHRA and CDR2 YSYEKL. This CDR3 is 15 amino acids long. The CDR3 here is CASSQTGTGGEKLFF. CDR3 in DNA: TGCGCCAGCAGCCAGACCGGGACAGGAGGTGAAAAACTGTTTTTT.

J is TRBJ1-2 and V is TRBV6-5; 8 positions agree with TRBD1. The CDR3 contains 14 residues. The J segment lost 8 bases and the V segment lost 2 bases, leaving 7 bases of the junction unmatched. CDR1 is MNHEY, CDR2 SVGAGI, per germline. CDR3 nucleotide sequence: TGTGCCAGCAGTTACCCGGACAGGGAGGTAGGCTACACCTTC. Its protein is CASSYPDREVGYTF.

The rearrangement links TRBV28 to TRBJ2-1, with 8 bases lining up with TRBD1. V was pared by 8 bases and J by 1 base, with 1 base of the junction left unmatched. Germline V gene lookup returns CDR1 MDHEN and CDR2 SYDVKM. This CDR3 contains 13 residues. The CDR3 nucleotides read TGTGCCAGCGACAGGGGATCCTACAATGAGCAGTTCTTC. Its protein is CASDRGSYNEQFF.

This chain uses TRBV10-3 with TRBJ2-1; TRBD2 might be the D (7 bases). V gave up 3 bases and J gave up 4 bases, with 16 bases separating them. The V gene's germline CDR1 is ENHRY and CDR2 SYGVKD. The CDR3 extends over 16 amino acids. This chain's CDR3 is CAISEGRGGGYNEQFF. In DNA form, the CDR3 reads TGTGCCATCAGTGAAGGAAGGGGGGGAGGTTACAATGAGCAGTTCTTC.

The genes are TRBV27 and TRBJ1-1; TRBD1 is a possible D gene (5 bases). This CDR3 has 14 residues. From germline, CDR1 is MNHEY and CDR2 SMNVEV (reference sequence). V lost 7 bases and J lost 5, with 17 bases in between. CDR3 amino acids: CASTHHSGGTEAFF. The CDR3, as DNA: TGTGCCAGCACCCATCACAGTGGGGGGACTGAAGCTTTCTTT.

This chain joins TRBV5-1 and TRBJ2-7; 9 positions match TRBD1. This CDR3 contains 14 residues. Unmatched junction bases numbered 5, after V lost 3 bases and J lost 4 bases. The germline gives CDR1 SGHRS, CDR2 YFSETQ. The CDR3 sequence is CASSWDREVYEQYF. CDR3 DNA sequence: TGCGCCAGCAGCTGGGACAGGGAGGTTTACGAGCAGTACTTC. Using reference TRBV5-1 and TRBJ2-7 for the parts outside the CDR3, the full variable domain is KAGVTQTPRYLIKTRGQQVTLSCSPISGHRSVSWYQQTPGQGLQFLFEYFSETQRNKGNFPGRFSGRQFSNSRSEMNVSTLELGDSALYLCASSWDREVYEQYFGPGTRLTVT.

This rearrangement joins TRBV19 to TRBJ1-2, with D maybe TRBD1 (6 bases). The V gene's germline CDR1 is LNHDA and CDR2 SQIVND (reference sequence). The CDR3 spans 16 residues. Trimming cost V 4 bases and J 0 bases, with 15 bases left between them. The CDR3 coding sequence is TGTGCCAGTAGTAAGCCTCAGGGGCCCTCTAACTATGGCTACACCTTC. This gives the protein CASSKPQGPSNYGYTF. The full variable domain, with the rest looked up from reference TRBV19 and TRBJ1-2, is DGGITQSPKYLFRKEGQNVTLSCEQNLNHDAMYWYRQDPGQGLRLIYYSQIVNDFQKGDIAEGYSVSREKKESFPLTVTSAQKNPTAFYLCASSKPQGPSNYGYTFGSGTRLTVV.

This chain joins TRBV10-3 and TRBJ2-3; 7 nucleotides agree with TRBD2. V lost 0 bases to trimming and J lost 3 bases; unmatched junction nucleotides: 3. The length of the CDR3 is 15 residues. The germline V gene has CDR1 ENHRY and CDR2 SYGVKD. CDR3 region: CAISESAGVTDTQYF. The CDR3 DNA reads TGTGCCATCAGTGAGTCGGCGGGGGTGACAGATACGCAGTATTTT.

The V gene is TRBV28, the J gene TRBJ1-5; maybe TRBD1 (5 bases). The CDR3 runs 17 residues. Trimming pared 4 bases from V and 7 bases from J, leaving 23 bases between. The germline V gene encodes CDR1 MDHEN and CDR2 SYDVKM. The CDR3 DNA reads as TGTGCCAGCAGTTACCCGGGACTTGGGGATCGATCGCAGCCCCAGCATTTT. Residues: CASSYPGLGDRSQPQHF.